This entry is about one TCR beta chain. Antigen unknown. Built from TCR beta cDNA, the libraries had unique molecular identifiers in them. T cells numbering about 0.9 to 11 million gave rise to about 490,000 cDNA molecules. TCRdb recomputed calls from the PCR reads with MiXCR, one row per CDR3 protein. The sample lists 700,000 to 900,000 distinct CDR3 sequences, more than 45% occurring once. This sample is drawn from a study of post-analysis software for immune sequencing data. The CDR3 extends over 13 amino acids. CDR1 and CDR2 (germline): SGHRS, YFSETQ. Regarding the study as a whole: Higher frequency in patients than in controls was seen for roughly five TRBV segments, with TRBV5-6, TRBV5-1 and TRBV20-1 among them. The study found significantly lower normalized Chao1 diversity in multiple sclerosis patients than in controls. Under the F measure, samples that were prepared in one batch clustered strongly together.

The J gene is TRBJ2-4, the V gene TRBV5-1, with a tentative D call TRBD1 (6 bases). The J call is doubtful: the DNA matches TRBJ2-7 better. The TCR comes from a girl aged 10-17 years with multiple sclerosis. The sample consisted of blood. Here the CDR3 reads CASRLQGVHEQYF. The CDR3 DNA reads as TGCGCCAGCAGACTACAGGGCGTCCACGAGCAGTACTTC.